This T cell receptor (beta chain) was captured in a study of T-cell reconstitution after alpha-beta-depleted transplantation in children. Overall study results and limits: At around two months after transplant, the alpha-beta T cells were reportedly derived from several hundred expanded clones that came from non-depleted graft cells. Certain patients had high TCRbeta diversity at day 60, and it came from recipient T cells and thymic progenitors that survived. Most T-cell counts and diversity one year after the transplant came from T cells that were newly produced.

This clonotype came up many times. Its target is unknown. As it was prepared, the TCRbeta library received unique molecular identifiers. TCRdb recomputed calls from the PCR reads with MiXCR, one row per CDR3 protein. In the table there are fewer than 550,000 distinct CDR3 sequences, about 10% of which are singletons. Sequencing was performed on PBMCs, mostly from graft donor cells, taken 180 days after TCRalphabeta/CD19-depleted stem cell transplant. The receptor comes from a female patient aged 2-10 years who had a stem cell transplant for aplastic anemia, so the T cells may come from the graft donor.

CDR3 region: CASSQVREQFF. CDR3 bases: TGTGCCAGCAGCCAAGTGAGGGAGCAGTTCTTC. The rearrangement joins TRBV12-3 or TRBV12-4 to TRBJ2-1; no clear D. The CDR3 loop spans 11 amino acids. Trimming left V 6 bases short and J 10 bases short, with 10 bases between.